These 8 T cell receptor beta chains came from one sample sequenced in a study of blood T cell repertoires in COVID-19. Sequenced by immunoSEQ multiplex PCR; TCRdb stores in-frame clones only, minus some. The sample lists about 210,000 clones, about 90% occurring once. Input material: peripheral blood. These receptors all stem from a man younger than 45 with acute or convalescent COVID-19.

The chain has TRBV25-1 and TRBJ1-6; 10 nucleotides agree with TRBD1. Looked up from germline, CDR1 is MGHDK and CDR2 is SYGVNS. The CDR3 covers 15 residues. The V segment lost 9 bases and the J segment 9 bases; nucleotides outside the gene matches: 11. The CDR3 DNA sequence: TGTGCCAGTAAATTATGGGACAGGGGTGGTTCACCCCTCCACTTT. Its translation is CASKLWDRGGSPLHF.

This chain links TRBV7-9 with TRBJ2-7; 8 nucleotides line up with TRBD1. CDR1 is SEHNR and CDR2 is FQNEAQ in the germline V gene (reference sequence). The CDR3 runs 13 residues. J gave up 6 bases and V 5 bases, and 6 bases lay outside the gene matches. The CDR3 loop is CASSPTGGLEQYF. In nucleotides, the CDR3 is TGTGCCAGCAGCCCTACAGGGGGGCTCGAGCAGTACTTC. Supplemented by reference TRBV7-9 and TRBJ2-7, the full variable domain reads DTGVSQNPRHKITKRGQNVTFRCDPISEHNRLYWYRQTLGQGPEFLTYFQNEAQLEKSRLLSDRFSAERPKGSFSTLEIQRTEQGDSAMYLCASSPTGGLEQYFGPGTRLTVT.

V usage is TRBV7-6 and J usage is TRBJ2-3, with D perhaps matching TRBD2 (5 bases). Germline V gene data show CDR1 as SGHVS and CDR2 as FNYEAQ. The V and J ends lost 5 bases and 1 base respectively, with 16 bases between them. The CDR3 is 16 amino acids. The CDR3 DNA sequence: TGTGCCAGCAGCGGACTTTTGGGCCGGGGCACAGATACGCAGTATTTT. It codes for CASSGLLGRGTDTQYF.

V gene TRBV2 combines with J gene TRBJ2-5; 8 bases match TRBD1. V lost 8 bases to trimming and J lost 5 bases; unmatched junction nucleotides: 7. The V gene's germline CDR1 is SNHLY and CDR2 FYNNEI. The length of the CDR3 is 13 residues. The CDR3 sequence: CASGQGAGETQYF. The CDR3 coding sequence is TGTGCCAGCGGTCAGGGGGCTGGGGAGACCCAGTACTTC. The variable domain in full, completed from reference TRBV2 and TRBJ2-5, reads EPEVTQTPSHQVTQMGQEVILRCVPISNHLYFYWYRQILGQKVEFLVSFYNNEISEKSEIFDDQFSVERPDGSNFTLKIRSTKLEDSAMYFCASGQGAGETQYFGPGTRLLVL.

The chain links TRBV19 to TRBJ2-6, with no clear D. CDR3 length equals 15 residues. CDR1 is LNHDA and CDR2 is SQIVND in the germline V gene (reference sequence). Trimming removed 3 bases at V and 0 bases at J, with 6 bases between. CDR3 sequence reads: CASSMRSSGANVLTF. Written as DNA, the CDR3 is TGTGCCAGTAGTATGCGGAGCTCTGGGGCCAACGTCCTGACTTTC.

This chain joins TRBV6-4 and TRBJ2-3; 9 nucleotides line up with TRBD2. The CDR3 spans 16 residues. The V gene end was trimmed by 3 bases and the J gene end by 2 bases; junction bases not matched to a gene: 6. Germline V gene lookup returns CDR1 MRHNA and CDR2 SNTAGT. The CDR3 DNA sequence: TGTGCCAGCAGTGAAGTAGCGGGGGCCCTCACAGATACGCAGTATTTT. Translation gives CASSEVAGALTDTQYF.

The V call is TRBV18, the J call TRBJ1-1, with D maybe TRBD1 (5 bases). V gave up 1 base and J gave up 5 bases, with 14 bases separating them. Germline-derived CDR1 and CDR2 are KGHSH and LQKENI. This CDR3 comprises 15 residues. CDR3 amino acids: CASSPLKNGGTEAFF. As DNA, the CDR3 is TGTGCCAGCTCACCACTTAAAAATGGGGGGACTGAAGCTTTCTTT.

The rearrangement links TRBV7-9 to TRBJ1-3, with TRBD1 matching 9 bases. The V segment lost 3 bases and the J segment 3 bases; nucleotides outside the gene matches: 12. The CDR3 consists of 18 residues. Germline V gene data show CDR1 as SEHNR and CDR2 as FQNEAQ (reference sequence). CDR3 DNA: TGTGCCAGCAGCTTCAGACAAGTGACAGGGGGTTATGGAAACACCATATATTTT. It translates to CASSFRQVTGGYGNTIYF.